This T cell receptor beta chain was recovered during a study of T-cell reconstitution after alpha-beta-depleted transplantation in children. This clonotype occurred many times. V lost 4 bases and J lost 5; bases outside the gene matches: 7. From germline, CDR1 is DFQATT and CDR2 SNEGSKA (reference sequence). The CDR3 has 13 amino acids. Preparation of the TCRbeta library was carried out with unique molecular identifiers. TCRdb ran MiXCR on the PCR reads and lists one entry per CDR3 protein. This table holds 200,000 to 250,000 distinct CDR3 sequences, around 7% found once. The source of this sequence is a boy between 2 and 10 years old with acute lymphoblastic leukemia, due to receive a stem cell transplant. The chain combines TRBV20-1 with TRBJ1-1, with 7 bases identical to TRBD1. The sequencing used PBMCs, collected before TCRalphabeta/CD19-depleted stem cell transplant. The CDR3 here is CSANTIQGTEAFF. The CDR3 DNA reads TGCAGTGCTAATACCATACAGGGGACTGAAGCTTTCTTT.